The entry below describes one T cell receptor (beta chain). CDR1 SEHNR and CDR2 FQNEAQ come from the germline V gene (reference sequence). Trimming shortened V by 2 bases and J by 7 bases, and 12 bases separated the two germline ends. The length of the CDR3 is 14 residues. Method: immunoSEQ multiplex PCR; TCRdb's copy keeps in-frame clones and lacks some. Among about 2 million clones, around 95% were seen once, and the ten largest hold 0.13%. This sample is drawn from a study of shared clonotypes between healthy human individuals. This sequence joins TRBV7-9 and TRBJ1-5, with D unclear. The source of this sequence is a man aged 18 to 35 in good health. Sample: naive CD4+ T cells sorted from blood. Subset: CD45RA+ positively selected. The CDR3 nucleotides read TGTGCCAGCAGCTTAATGGAGGGAAGCCAGCCCCAGCATTTT. It encodes CASSLMEGSQPQHF.